This is a list of T cell receptor beta chains from one sample in a study of T cells in tumors after PD-1 blockade. Here immunoSEQ multiplex PCR was the method, and the copy in TCRdb shows in-frame clones only, minus some. The repertoire holds about 19,000 clones, with approximately 84% as singletons. Specimen: PBMCs, collected after anti-PD-1 therapy. These receptors all come from a human donor with advanced basal cell or squamous cell carcinoma (not recorded which). Both conserved end residues are part of each CDR3. The order of the fields is J gene, clone size, V gene, D gene, CDR3 DNA, CDR3 protein. A D gene is named only where the DNA matches it firmly. Size is omitted from some rows. Given values are once, few, many or a class for expanded clones.

j_call: TRBJ1-6; clone_size: .; v_call: TRBV2; d_call: TRBD1; cdr3_nt: TGTGCCAGCAGTGCCGGGACAGCATATAATTCACCCCTCCACTTT; cdr3_aa: CASSAGTAYNSPLHF
j_call: TRBJ2-5; clone_size: .; v_call: TRBV29-1; d_call: .; cdr3_nt: TGCAGCTTAAAAGAGTACCAAGAGACCCAGTACTTC; cdr3_aa: CSLKEYQETQYF
j_call: TRBJ2-2; clone_size: .; v_call: TRBV7-3; d_call: TRBD2; cdr3_nt: TGTGCCAGCAGCTTAACGGGAGGGTTCGACACCGGGGAGCTGTTTTTT; cdr3_aa: CASSLTGGFDTGELFF
j_call: TRBJ2-7; clone_size: few; v_call: TRBV29-1; d_call: TRBD2; cdr3_nt: TGCAGCGTGAAACTAGCGGGAGCCGCCTACGAGCAGTACTTC; cdr3_aa: CSVKLAGAAYEQYF
j_call: TRBJ2-7; clone_size: .; v_call: TRBV5-1; d_call: TRBD2; cdr3_nt: TGCGCCAGCAGCTTGGACCCGACTAGCGGGAGGGCCTTGTACGAGCAGTACTTC; cdr3_aa: CASSLDPTSGRALYEQYF
j_call: TRBJ1-2; clone_size: .; v_call: TRBV5-8; d_call: .; cdr3_nt: TGTGCCAGCAGACCCGGGAGGCTTGGCTACACCTTC; cdr3_aa: CASRPGRLGYTF
j_call: TRBJ2-5; clone_size: .; v_call: TRBV15; d_call: TRBD2; cdr3_nt: TGTGCCACCAGCAGAGGACTAGCGGGAGCACAAGAGACCCAGTACTTC; cdr3_aa: CATSRGLAGAQETQYF
j_call: TRBJ1-6; clone_size: .; v_call: TRBV9; d_call: .; cdr3_nt: TGTGCCAGCAGCGTAGATCGGAGGAGCTCCTATAATTCACCCCTCCACTTT; cdr3_aa: CASSVDRRSSYNSPLHF
j_call: TRBJ2-2; clone_size: .; v_call: TRBV6-5; d_call: .; cdr3_nt: TGTGCCAGCAGTTCCTATCGTGGCGGGGAGCTGTTTTTT; cdr3_aa: CASSSYRGGELFF
j_call: TRBJ2-1; clone_size: .; v_call: TRBV6-4; d_call: TRBD2; cdr3_nt: TGTGCCAGCAGTGACGGGTTAGCGGGCCCCAATGAGCAGTTCTTC; cdr3_aa: CASSDGLAGPNEQFF
j_call: TRBJ2-2; clone_size: .; v_call: TRBV9; d_call: TRBD1; cdr3_nt: TGTGCCAGCAGCTCCGGGACAGGGAACACCGGGGAGCTGTTTTTT; cdr3_aa: CASSSGTGNTGELFF
j_call: TRBJ2-3; clone_size: .; v_call: TRBV4-2; d_call: TRBD2; cdr3_nt: TGTGCCAGCAGCCAAGGCTCGGCTAGCGGATACACAGATACGCAGTATTTT; cdr3_aa: CASSQGSASGYTDTQYF
j_call: TRBJ2-1; clone_size: .; v_call: TRBV7-2; d_call: .; cdr3_nt: TGTGCCAGCAGCCCAGGGACACAGTTCGATGAGCAGTTCTTC; cdr3_aa: CASSPGTQFDEQFF
j_call: TRBJ2-3; clone_size: once; v_call: TRBV6-1; d_call: TRBD2; cdr3_nt: TGTGCCAGCACCTCCCTAGCGGGAGTTTCAGATACGCAGTATTTT; cdr3_aa: CASTSLAGVSDTQYF
j_call: TRBJ1-1; clone_size: .; v_call: TRBV21-1; d_call: .; cdr3_nt: TGTGCCAGCAGTACTCCCTTGGGTCGTTTGAACACTGAAGCTTTCTTT; cdr3_aa: CASSTPLGRLNTEAFF
j_call: TRBJ1-5; clone_size: .; v_call: TRBV6-6; d_call: .; cdr3_nt: TGTGCCAGCAGTTACGGGACTAACAATCAGCCCCAGCATTTT; cdr3_aa: CASSYGTNNQPQHF